This paragraph reports one TCR beta chain. The antigen is not known. Trimming stripped 4 bases from V and 4 bases from J, with 15 bases between. Germline loops: CDR1 SGHRS, CDR2 YFSETQ. There are 14 residues in the CDR3. As for time point: cycle 4 day 1 (C4D1), after more than five weeks of nivolumab. Exposure to brentuximab vedotin varied, and each patient had relapsed following autologous stem cell transplantation. This entry is derived from a study of PD-1 blockade in classical Hodgkin lymphoma. Study-level results: Compared with baseline, CD4+ but not CD8+ TCR diversity had risen significantly by C4D1.

TCRdb keeps only in-frame clones here, not all; method: immunoSEQ multiplex PCR. The sample gives tens of thousands of clones, around 80% of which show up once; roughly a third is in the top ten. The TCR was taken from a human donor with classical Hodgkin lymphoma. The specimen comprised peripheral blood mononuclear cells (PBMCs), sampled before the fourth cycle of nivolumab. The V and J genes are TRBV5-1 and TRBJ2-7; D not resolved. The CDR3 nucleotides are TGCGCCAGCAGCGACACGAGAAAATCGTACGAGCAGTACTTC. Translating it yields CASSDTRKSYEQYF.